This is a list of T cell receptor beta chains from one sample in a study of radiation and T cells in renal cell carcinoma. The method was immunoSEQ multiplex PCR; TCRdb's version includes in-frame clones alone and lacks a portion of them. This table has 100,000 to 150,000 clones, around 85% appearing once. Sample: blood, taken from a patient whose treatment included radiotherapy and nephrectomy. The receptors originated from a man between 45 and 60 years old with renal cell carcinoma. The CDR3 runs from the conserved cysteine through the conserved F or W. Only some rows state a clone size, as once, few, many or a class for expanded clones.

CDR3 length	clone size	V gene	J gene	CDR3 protein
16	.	TRBV27	TRBJ2-7	CASAPNVGRAPYEQYF
15	.	TRBV28	TRBJ1-2	CASTLVFGTVYGYTF
15	.	TRBV18	TRBJ2-1	CASSRDRDSYNEQFF
14	.	TRBV9	TRBJ2-5	CASSVVGGVETQYF
13	.	TRBV5-8	TRBJ2-7	CASSLSLSYEQYF
17	.	TRBV7-9	TRBJ1-1	CASSLETTGGIGTEAFF
15	.	TRBV27	TRBJ2-7	CASSPSGGALYEQYF
12	.	TRBV6-6	TRBJ2-3	CASSSSGDTQYF
16	.	TRBV5-4	TRBJ2-2	CASSLSSGGNTGELFF
13	.	TRBV6-5	TRBJ1-2	CASSKGQGLGYTF
15	.	TRBV6-5	TRBJ1-5	CASSRTGYSNQPQHF
15	.	TRBV7-2	TRBJ1-2	CASSLVGGGDYGYTF
14	.	TRBV19	TRBJ2-7	CASSTLVLAYEQYF
11	.	TRBV6-1	TRBJ2-1	CASSGYIEQFF
14	.	TRBV6-5	TRBJ2-7	CASSAQGTSYEQYF
13	.	TRBV6-5	TRBJ2-3	CASSLAGVDTQYF
15	.	TRBV2	TRBJ2-5	CASSSGTGLQKTQYF
16	.	TRBV5-5	TRBJ1-5	CASSLEGLPSGQPQHF
15	.	TRBV28	TRBJ1-5	CATTRGDMVTQPQHF
16	few	TRBV4-1	TRBJ2-3	CASSQRLAGDTDTQYF
15	.	TRBV14	TRBJ2-7	CASSHSAAGRNEQYF
11	.	TRBV30	TRBJ1-2	CAWSVRAGYTF
16	.	TRBV10-3	TRBJ2-3	CAISERTGTLTDTQYF
13	.	TRBV7-6	TRBJ2-5	CASSLAEQETQYF
13	few	TRBV11-2	TRBJ1-2	CASSEQKNYGYTF
15	.	TRBV15	TRBJ2-3	CATSRDGPSTDTQYF
10	.	TRBV6-6	TRBJ1-1	CASGLGEAFF
13	.	TRBV6-1	TRBJ2-3	CASSSESTDTQYF
15	.	TRBV18	TRBJ2-3	CASSPAGLAADTQYF
19	.	TRBV7-6	TRBJ1-1	CASSLTNPKPGQRNTEAFF
14	.	TRBV19	TRBJ2-6	CASGFSLGANVLTF
15	.	TRBV27	TRBJ2-5	CASSSLSGRGETQYF
13	once	TRBV5-1	TRBJ1-2	CASSGTGDYGYTF
15	few	TRBV5-6	TRBJ2-2	CASSFRGLDTGELFF
15	.	TRBV18	TRBJ2-5	CASSPGARVGETQYF
13	once	TRBV28	TRBJ2-7	CASRTGLAYEQYF